The 20 T cell receptor beta chains presented below share a single source sample, sequenced in a study of shared clonotypes between healthy human individuals. TCRdb keeps only in-frame clones here, not all; method: immunoSEQ multiplex PCR. This sample has about 2 million clones, with 85% to 95% found just once. Sequencing input: naive CD4+ T cells sorted from blood. The sample's subset: CD45RA+ positively selected. These receptors came from a man younger than 35 in good health.

The V and J genes are TRBV7-9 and TRBJ2-5, with a tentative D call TRBD2 (6 bases). The CDR3 is 16 residues long. Deletions cut 5 bases from V and 3 bases from J, with 19 bases between. The germline CDR1 and CDR2 sequences are SEHNR and FQNEAQ (reference sequence). The DNA for the CDR3 is TGTGCCAGCAGCCACGGACTACGAGCGGGCGAAGAGACCCAGTACTTC. Residues: CASSHGLRAGEETQYF.

In its sample, this clone was seen once. The chain joins TRBV4-3 to TRBJ1-2, with 8 bases lining up with TRBD1. In germline, CDR1 is LGHNA, CDR2 YSLEER. The CDR3 totals 15 residues. With 0 bases clipped from V and 6 bases from J, the junction kept 6 bases outside the gene matches. CDR3 sequence reads: CASSQDWTGTNGYTF. The CDR3 nucleotides are TGCGCCAGCAGCCAAGATTGGACAGGGACGAATGGCTACACCTTC.

The genes are TRBV2 and TRBJ2-2; 7 bases agree with TRBD1. The CDR3 length is 15 residues. Germline V gene data show CDR1 as SNHLY and CDR2 as FYNNEI. The J segment lost 2 bases and the V segment lost 5 bases, leaving 5 bases of the junction unmatched. Here the CDR3 reads CASSINRGNTGELFF. In DNA, the CDR3 is TGTGCCAGCAGTATCAACAGGGGAAACACCGGGGAGCTGTTTTTT.

V usage is TRBV25-1 and J usage is TRBJ2-5; 11 nucleotides align to TRBD2. The CDR3 contains 15 residues. From germline, CDR1 is MGHDK and CDR2 SYGVNS. V lost 6 bases, J lost 5 bases, and 8 bases stayed unmatched. This CDR3 is CASSQTSGIGETQYF. In nucleotides, the CDR3 is TGTGCCAGCAGCCAGACTAGCGGGATCGGGGAGACCCAGTACTTC.

The rearrangement joins TRBV5-4 to TRBJ1-1, with no clear D. V shed 4 bases and J shed 3 bases, with 13 bases lying between them. Germline CDR1 and CDR2: SGHNT and YYREEE (reference sequence). The CDR3 is 14 residues long. The CDR3 nucleotides are TGTGCCAGCAGCAGGGCCGGGAGCGACACTGAAGCTTTCTTT. It specifies CASSRAGSDTEAFF.

The CDR3 DNA reads TGTGCCAGCAGCGTAGAGCTGGGGAGCAACTATGGCTACACCTTC. Its translation: CASSVELGSNYGYTF. The genes are TRBV9 and TRBJ1-2; D is undetermined. The V gene lost 0 bases and the J gene lost 2 bases, with 11 bases spanning the gap. In germline, CDR1 is SGDLS, CDR2 YYNGEE. The CDR3 is 15 residues long.

The V call is TRBV5-1, the J call TRBJ1-6; 10 bases are a match to TRBD1. J was trimmed by 5 bases and V by 6 bases; bases with no gene match: 8. In germline, CDR1 is SGHRS, CDR2 YFSETQ. The CDR3 is 16 residues long. DNA of the CDR3: TGCGCCAGCACCAAAACCGGGACAGGGGATAATTCACCCCTCCACTTT. As protein: CASTKTGTGDNSPLHF.

V is TRBV6-5 and J is TRBJ2-7; D could derive from TRBD1 or TRBD2 (5 bases each). Germline CDR1 reads MNHEY; CDR2 reads SVGAGI. The CDR3 runs 14 residues. The V end was cut by 4 bases, the J end by 2 bases, with 12 bases between. In DNA form, the CDR3 reads TGTGCCAGCAGTTTAAGCCAGGGAGCCTACGAGCAGTACTTC. Its protein is CASSLSQGAYEQYF.

The gene calls are TRBV6-5 and TRBJ1-2, with 7 bases that match TRBD1. Germline V gene sequence: CDR1 MNHEY, CDR2 SVGAGI. The CDR3 spans 16 residues. V dropped 4 bases and J dropped 5; count of bases not matched to a gene: 13. Here the CDR3 reads CASSCREGALRYGYTF. DNA for the CDR3: TGTGCCAGCAGTTGCCGGGAGGGGGCGCTTCGGTATGGCTACACCTTC.

The chain recombines TRBV7-9 with TRBJ2-1; a possible D gene is TRBD2 (6 bases). This CDR3 spans 15 amino acids. V gave up 2 bases and J gave up 6 bases, with 14 bases separating them. Per germline, CDR1 SEHNR and CDR2 FQNEAQ (reference sequence). CDR3: CASSLIGGVSNEQFF. Here the CDR3 DNA reads TGTGCCAGCAGCTTAATAGGAGGGGTCAGCAATGAGCAGTTCTTC.

The chain is built from TRBV27 and TRBJ2-6; either TRBD1 or TRBD2 may fit D (7 bases each). The V end was cut by 2 bases, the J end by 0 bases, with 14 bases between. CDR1 is MNHEY and CDR2 is SMNVEV in the germline V gene (reference sequence). This CDR3 has 18 residues. The CDR3 DNA is TGTGCCAGCAGTTTAGAAGGGGGCGGGAGCTCTGGGGCCAACGTCCTGACTTTC. Translated, it gives CASSLEGGGSSGANVLTF.

J is TRBJ1-1 and V is TRBV10-3; 12 bases align to TRBD1. CDR1 and CDR2 (germline): ENHRY, SYGVKD. V shed 8 bases and J 4 bases; nucleotides not matched to a gene: 5. The CDR3 has 14 amino acids. The CDR3 DNA is TGTGCCATCGGGGGACAGGGGGCCTTCACTGAAGCTTTCTTT. Its translation is CAIGGQGAFTEAFF.

V and J are TRBV28 and TRBJ1-2, with D possibly TRBD1 on 5 matching bases. The CDR3 totals 13 residues. The V gene's germline CDR1 is MDHEN and CDR2 SYDVKM. The V and J ends lost 6 bases and 0 bases respectively, with 8 bases between them. Here the CDR3 DNA reads TGTGCCAGCAGACAGGTAGCTAACTATGGCTACACCTTC. It encodes CASRQVANYGYTF.

The rearrangement links TRBV5-4 to TRBJ2-7, with 9 positions matching TRBD1. Trimming at V came to 4 bases and at J to 4 bases, leaving 9 bases not matched to a gene. Per the germline V gene, CDR1 is SGHNT and CDR2 is YYREEE (reference sequence). This CDR3 is 15 amino acids long. This CDR3 is CASSAGQGIRYEQYF. CDR3 nucleotide sequence: TGTGCCAGCAGCGCGGGACAGGGTATTCGGTACGAGCAGTACTTC.

V usage is TRBV6-5 and J usage is TRBJ1-2, with D perhaps matching TRBD1 (5 bases). This CDR3 is 14 amino acids long. The V gene's germline CDR1 is MNHEY and CDR2 SVGAGI. Trimming cost V 6 bases and J 7 bases, with 18 bases left between them. CDR3 protein: CASRVRDGRGGYTF. CDR3 DNA sequence: TGTGCCAGCAGAGTCCGGGACGGAAGAGGTGGCTACACCTTC.

This chain connects TRBV5-1 to TRBJ1-1; D unresolved. The CDR3 spans 13 residues. V shed 0 bases and J shed 7 bases, with 10 bases lying between them. The germline V gene encodes CDR1 SGHRS and CDR2 YFSETQ. The CDR3: CASSLEYGVEAFF. The CDR3 bases are TGCGCCAGCAGCTTGGAGTACGGGGTTGAAGCTTTCTTT.

This chain joins TRBV11-2 and TRBJ2-3; 8 nucleotides line up with TRBD2. Germline values: CDR1 SGHAT, CDR2 FQNNGV. The CDR3 loop spans 15 amino acids. V lost 1 base and J lost 4; bases outside the gene matches: 4. CDR3 residues: CASSLAGGPPDTQYF. The CDR3, as DNA: TGTGCCAGCAGCTTAGCGGGGGGGCCCCCAGATACGCAGTATTTT.

This chain connects TRBV10-3 to TRBJ1-2, with 8 bases lining up with TRBD1. Unmatched junction bases numbered 10, after V lost 6 bases and J lost 4 bases. Germline V gene data show CDR1 as ENHRY and CDR2 as SYGVKD. CDR3 length: 15 residues. CDR3 sequence reads: CAIREEDRDSYGYTF. The CDR3 bases are TGTGCCATCAGGGAGGAGGACAGGGATTCCTATGGCTACACCTTC.

The chain combines TRBV29-1 with TRBJ1-1, with TRBD1 matching over 11 bases. This CDR3 has 13 residues. Germline CDR1 SQVTM, CDR2 ANQGSEA. Germline trimming cut 6 bases from V and 5 bases from J; bases unmatched to any gene: 5. The CDR3 loop is CSVADRGLTEAFF. CDR3 sequence (DNA): TGCAGCGTGGCGGACAGGGGGCTTACTGAAGCTTTCTTT.

The J gene is TRBJ2-7, the V gene TRBV6-5; TRBD2 matches 12 bases. Trimming took 7 bases from V and 2 from J; bases not matched to a gene: 3. The germline gives CDR1 MNHEY, CDR2 SVGAGI. The CDR3 covers 14 residues. This CDR3 reads CASTRTSGTYEQYF. The CDR3 bases are TGTGCCAGCACCCGGACTAGCGGGACCTACGAGCAGTACTTC.